The 29 T cell receptor beta chains reported below all come from one sample, sequenced in a study of spatial heterogeneity in lung cancer (dated by TCRdb to the late 2010s). To prepare the library, 5' RACE was applied. The reads were generated on a NextSeq 500. TCRdb trimmed public reads at Q25 via fastp, called clones via MiXCR and kept in-frame beta chains. When rows share a CDR3 protein, they turn into one entry using the most common DNA and genes. The sample table lists about 11,000 distinct CDR3 sequences, roughly 3.5% of them with a count of one. The top ten constitute 52% of the sample. The time point label corresponds to: sample taken at primary tumor resection. Here the sequenced sample was PBMCs, taken at surgery. The source of these receptors is a female donor with early-stage non-small cell lung cancer.

This clonotype was observed many times. This chain uses TRBV11-3 with TRBJ2-7, with TRBD1 matching over 9 bases. Germline V gene lookup returns CDR1 SGHNT and CDR2 YENEEA. This CDR3 is 13 amino acids long. With 5 bases clipped from V and 6 bases from J, the junction kept 5 bases outside the gene matches. This CDR3 reads CASSTPGQGEQYF. The CDR3 DNA reads as TGTGCCAGCAGCACGCCGGGACAGGGCGAGCAGTACTTC.

This clonotype was seen more than once but under ten times. The genes are TRBV20-1 and TRBJ1-1; D is possibly TRBD1 (5 bases). With 0 bases removed from V and 5 bases from J, the gap between germline ends came to 10 bases. In germline, CDR1 is DFQATT, CDR2 SNEGSKA (reference sequence). The CDR3 is made up of 13 amino acids. The CDR3 here is CSARDPRETEAFF. The CDR3 coding sequence is TGCAGTGCTAGAGATCCCAGGGAAACTGAAGCTTTCTTT.

This clonotype was seen repeatedly, ten times or more. The chain joins TRBV2 to TRBJ2-3; no reliable D call. The CDR3 consists of 13 residues. V lost 1 base and J lost 6, with 8 bases in between. Germline V gene sequence: CDR1 SNHLY, CDR2 FYNNEI. Here the CDR3 reads CASSEVSPDTQYF. The DNA of the CDR3 is TGTGCCAGCAGTGAAGTATCCCCCGATACGCAGTATTTT.

This clonotype was seen many times. The CDR3 here is CASSYRTVNTEAFF. CDR3 bases: TGTGCCAGCAGCTACCGGACAGTTAACACTGAAGCTTTCTTT. The chain carries TRBV7-2 and TRBJ1-1, with D possibly being TRBD1 (6 bases). This CDR3 region has 14 residues. The V gene's germline CDR1 is SGHTA and CDR2 FQGNSA. Trimming left V 4 bases short and J 2 bases short, with 11 bases between.

The chain couples TRBV12-3 or TRBV12-4 to TRBJ2-5, with 9 nucleotides matching TRBD2. V was pared by 3 bases and J by 1 base, with 3 bases of the junction left unmatched. The CDR3 has 15 residues. DNA for the CDR3: TGTGCCAGCAGTTTGCCTAGCGGGATCCAAGAGACCCAGTACTTC. Amino acids: CASSLPSGIQETQYF.

In this sample, this clonotype turned up many times. The J gene is TRBJ2-1, the V gene TRBV28; 8 nucleotides line up with TRBD1. V was pared by 6 bases and J by 6 bases, with 4 bases of the junction left unmatched. The CDR3 loop spans 13 amino acids. Germline V gene data show CDR1 as MDHEN and CDR2 as SYDVKM. As DNA, the CDR3 is TGTGCCAGCAGGGCAGGGGGCCCCAATGAGCAGTTCTTC. Protein: CASRAGGPNEQFF.

Regarding this clonotype: A much larger clonotype is one base distant, so this may be a read error. It is unclear where the CDR3 begins or ends on the DNA, so no DNA is shown, and the CDR3 is as TCRdb lists it. V usage is TRBV5-5 and J usage is TRBJ2-3; TRBD1, the D gene given by the table, was not confirmed from the DNA. From germline, CDR1 is SGHKS and CDR2 YYEKEE (reference sequence). Termini included, the CDR3 measures 14 amino acids. The CDR3 sequence is CASILDRGTDTQYF.

This clonotype was counted ten times or more. The chain links TRBV2 to TRBJ2-1, with D unresolved. Per germline, CDR1 SNHLY and CDR2 FYNNEI. The V gene lost 4 bases and the J gene lost 5 bases, with 9 bases spanning the gap. The CDR3 length is 13 residues. CDR3 region: CASSGGEDNEQFF. Here the CDR3 DNA reads TGTGCCAGCAGTGGCGGAGAGGACAATGAGCAGTTCTTC.

In this sample, this clonotype turned up many times. The V call is TRBV11-2, the J call TRBJ2-1, with 7 nucleotides matching TRBD1. Germline V gene sequence: CDR1 SGHAT, CDR2 FQNNGV. CDR3 size: 15 residues. Trimming removed 5 bases from V and 8 bases from J; junction bases left unmatched: 12. CDR3 in amino acids: CASSAQGKSVDEQFF. In DNA form, the CDR3 reads TGTGCCAGCAGCGCACAGGGGAAGTCGGTCGATGAGCAGTTCTTC. Combining the CDR3 with reference TRBV11-2 and TRBJ2-1 gives the whole variable domain EAGVAQSPRYKIIEKRQSVAFWCNPISGHATLYWYQQILGQGPKLLIQFQNNGVVDDSQLPKDRFSAERLKGVDSTLKIQPAKLEDSAVYLCASSAQGKSVDEQFFGPGTRLTVL.

This clonotype was detected many times. The chain couples TRBV20-1 to TRBJ1-2; TRBD1 matches at 7 bases. Germline-derived CDR1 and CDR2 are DFQATT and SNEGSKA (reference sequence). Unmatched junction bases numbered 10, after V lost 5 bases and J lost 4 bases. The CDR3 runs 14 residues. CDR3 DNA sequence: TGCAGTGCTCTCCCCCGGGACAGCCTCTATGGCTACACCTTC. Encoded protein: CSALPRDSLYGYTF.

This clonotype was seen repeatedly, ten times or more. This chain connects TRBV9 to TRBJ1-1, with TRBD1 identical over 8 bases. The ends lost 3 bases at V and 4 bases at J; junction bases unmatched: 2. The germline V gene has CDR1 SGDLS and CDR2 YYNGEE. This CDR3 comprises 13 residues. The CDR3 bases are TGTGCCAGCAGCGCCACAGGGGGCACTGAAGCTTTCTTT. Protein product: CASSATGGTEAFF.

At least ten counts were recorded for this clonotype. The V gene is TRBV10-3, the J gene TRBJ2-5; D uncertain. V was cut by 0 bases and J by 3 bases, with 8 bases left in between. CDR3 length: 14 amino acids. Germline CDR1 is ENHRY and CDR2 is SYGVKD. DNA for the CDR3: TGTGCCATCAGTGAGTCGGGTAGCAAAGAGACCCAGTACTTC. Protein product: CAISESGSKETQYF.

This clonotype was seen ten or more times. The chain couples TRBV29-1 to TRBJ1-1, with D uncertain. The CDR3 length is 14 residues. Germline-derived CDR1 and CDR2 are SQVTM and ANQGSEA. V was cut by 5 bases and J by 0 bases, with 13 bases left in between. CDR3 in amino acids: CSVTMGFMNTEAFF. The DNA of the CDR3 is TGCAGCGTTACGATGGGGTTCATGAACACTGAAGCTTTCTTT.

This clonotype was observed at least ten times. In DNA, the CDR3 is TGCAGTGCTAGAGGGGACAGGGGGCAATACGAGCAGTACTTC. Its translation is CSARGDRGQYEQYF. The J gene is TRBJ2-7, the V gene TRBV20-1; 12 bases line up with TRBD1. The CDR3 is 14 amino acids. CDR1 DFQATT and CDR2 SNEGSKA come from the germline V gene (reference sequence). Losses at the gene ends were 1 base for V and 4 bases for J; bases not matched to a gene: 2.

This clonotype was recorded at least ten times. The V and J genes are TRBV27 and TRBJ1-1; 8 positions agree with TRBD1. Germline-derived CDR1 and CDR2 are MNHEY and SMNVEV (reference sequence). The CDR3 covers 14 residues. With V trimmed by 4 bases and J by 6 bases, 7 bases remained unmatched. The chain's CDR3 is CASSSDLDRAEAFF. The CDR3 DNA is TGTGCCAGCAGTTCCGACCTGGACAGGGCTGAAGCTTTCTTT.

This clonotype was counted many times. The CDR3 DNA follows: TGTGCCAGCAGCTTATCGGTTGAAGCTTTCTTT. Its translation: CASSLSVEAFF. V usage is TRBV7-9 and J usage is TRBJ1-1; D is unclear. This CDR3 contains 11 residues. Germline lookup yields CDR1 SEHNR and CDR2 FQNEAQ (reference sequence). Trimming took 2 bases from V and 7 from J, leaving 5 bases between them.

V gene TRBV4-3 combines with J gene TRBJ1-6; TRBD1 aligns across 9 bases. This CDR3 comprises 16 residues. Trimming removed 4 bases from V and 15 bases from J; junction bases left unmatched: 16. The germline gives CDR1 LGHNA, CDR2 YSLEER. The CDR3 protein is CASSRDSQGAYLLLHF. The DNA for the CDR3 is TGCGCCAGCAGCCGGGATTCACAGGGGGCTTATTTACTCCTCCACTTT.

This clonotype was counted many times. The chain uses TRBV20-1 and TRBJ2-3; the D gene is possibly TRBD2 (6 bases). V lost 6 bases and J 3 bases, leaving 13 bases between the germline ends. Germline V gene data show CDR1 as DFQATT and CDR2 as SNEGSKA (reference sequence). This CDR3 is 13 amino acids long. DNA of the CDR3: TGCAGTGCAGAGGGGAGGTCTACAGATACGCAGTATTTT. Its translation is CSAEGRSTDTQYF.

This clonotype was found many times. This chain links TRBV7-2 with TRBJ2-7, with 9 nucleotides matching TRBD2. The CDR3 is made up of 14 amino acids. Per germline, CDR1 SGHTA and CDR2 FQGNSA. Trimming removed 5 bases from V and 2 bases from J; junction bases left unmatched: 4. CDR3 protein: CASSTQRGAYEQYF. DNA for the CDR3: TGTGCCAGCAGCACACAGCGGGGGGCCTACGAGCAGTACTTC. The full variable domain, rest sourced from reference TRBV7-2 and TRBJ2-7, is GAGVSQSPSNKVTEKGKDVELRCDPISGHTALYWYRQSLGQGLEFLIYFQGNSAPDKSGLPSDRFSAERTGGSVSTLTIQRTQQEDSAVYLCASSTQRGAYEQYFGPGTRLTVT.

This clonotype was counted at least ten times. The chain combines TRBV7-2 with TRBJ2-5; D possibly uses TRBD1 or TRBD2 (5 bases each). V lost 1 base to trimming and J lost 1 base, with 10 bases between them. The CDR3 totals 15 residues. The germline V gene has CDR1 SGHTA and CDR2 FQGNSA. The CDR3 nucleotides read TGTGCCAGCAGCTTAGGGGGACCGGCCCAAGAGACCCAGTACTTC. Protein: CASSLGGPAQETQYF.

This clonotype was seen repeatedly, ten times or more. The rearrangement joins TRBV15 to TRBJ1-6; D remains ambiguous. CDR3 length: 13 amino acids. Germline values: CDR1 LNHNV, CDR2 YYDKDF (reference sequence). The V end was cut by 0 bases, the J end by 13 bases, with 10 bases between. Here the CDR3 DNA reads TGTGCCACCAGCAGAGATCTCCTGTTCCCCCTCCACTTT. This gives the protein CATSRDLLFPLHF.

The table lists this clonotype with many counts. The rearrangement uses TRBV21-1 and TRBJ2-3; the D call of TRBD1 is as the table states it, not checked on the DNA. TRBV21-1 is marked as a pseudogene. The CDR3 runs 16 residues. CDR3 protein: CASSGGGGFSTDTQYF. As DNA, the CDR3 is TGTGCCAGCAGTGGCGGCGGGGGTTTTAGCACAGATACGCAGTATTTT.

This clonotype occurred many times. This sequence joins TRBV7-6 and TRBJ1-6; D is uncertain. This CDR3 spans 14 amino acids. Per the germline V gene, CDR1 is SGHVS and CDR2 is FNYEAQ. Trimming pared 5 bases from V and 7 bases from J, leaving 12 bases between. The CDR3 region is CASSPAGVNSPLHF. CDR3 nucleotides: TGTGCCAGCAGCCCGGCCGGGGTGAATTCACCCCTCCACTTT.

This clonotype was picked up many times. The chain recombines TRBV12-3 or TRBV12-4 with TRBJ2-6; 13 bases map to TRBD2. This CDR3 has 17 residues. The junction had 5 bases not matched to a gene; V was cut back by 5 bases and J by 4 bases. CDR3 loop: CASSPGTSGVGANVLTF. For the CDR3, the DNA is TGTGCCAGCAGTCCGGGGACTAGCGGGGTCGGGGCCAACGTCCTGACTTTC.

The table lists this clonotype with many counts. The chain has TRBV12-3 or TRBV12-4 and TRBJ2-7; a weak D match, TRBD1 (6 bases). The CDR3 runs to 13 residues. V gave up 5 bases and J gave up 1 base, with 9 bases separating them. CDR3 residues: CASSGTGSYEQYF. CDR3 nucleotide sequence: TGTGCCAGCAGTGGTACAGGGTCCTACGAGCAGTACTTC.

This clonotype was recorded at least ten times. The chain carries TRBV27 and TRBJ2-3, with 10 bases identical to TRBD2. The germline gives CDR1 MNHEY, CDR2 SMNVEV (reference sequence). This CDR3 region has 16 residues. V was pared by 3 bases and J by 6 bases, with 9 bases of the junction left unmatched. The CDR3 spells CASSFSGGSFGDTQYF. The CDR3, as DNA: TGTGCCAGCAGTTTTAGCGGGGGGTCATTCGGGGATACGCAGTATTTT.

This clonotype was seen many times. The J gene is TRBJ2-1, the V gene TRBV28; D is ambiguous. Trimming removed 3 bases at V and 0 bases at J, with 9 bases between. The CDR3 consists of 15 residues. Germline loops: CDR1 MDHEN, CDR2 SYDVKM. CDR3 sequence reads: CASSFRVGSYNEQFF. CDR3 nucleotides: TGTGCCAGCAGTTTCCGGGTTGGCTCCTACAATGAGCAGTTCTTC. Full variable domain (outside the CDR3, taken from reference TRBV28 and TRBJ2-1): DVKVTQSSRYLVKRTGEKVFLECVQDMDHENMFWYRQDPGLGLRLIYFSYDVKMKEKGDIPEGYSVSREKKERFSLILESASTNQTSMYLCASSFRVGSYNEQFFGPGTRLTVL.

This clonotype was found many times. The chain combines TRBV4-3 with TRBJ2-4, with TRBD1 as a possible D gene (5 bases). CDR1 is LGHNA and CDR2 is YSLEER in the germline V gene. V was cut by 0 bases and J by 8 bases, with 11 bases left in between. The CDR3 contains 14 residues. The CDR3, as DNA: TGCGCCAGCAGCCAAGACCCCAGGGATGACATTCAGTACTTC. It specifies CASSQDPRDDIQYF.

The chain links TRBV6-2 or TRBV6-3 to TRBJ2-1; no clear D gene. The CDR3 length is 14 residues. Germline V gene lookup returns CDR1 MNHEY and CDR2 SVGEGT. V lost 6 bases to trimming and J lost 0 bases, with 9 bases between them. In DNA, the CDR3 is TGTGCCAGCAGCCGACACGGCTCCTACAATGAGCAGTTCTTC. This sequence encodes CASSRHGSYNEQFF.